This passage covers 20 T cell receptor beta chains from one sample sequenced in a study of control samples from healthy donors and cancer patients. Sequenced by immunoSEQ multiplex PCR; TCRdb stores in-frame clones only, minus some. The sample lists approximately 120,000 clones; roughly 91% were seen once. The sequenced material came from blood. All receptors derive from a woman aged 45-59 years in good health.

The sample holds a few counts of this clone. The chain uses TRBV28 and TRBJ1-2; D not certain. Germline V gives CDR1 MDHEN, CDR2 SYDVKM. This CDR3 has 13 amino acids. V lost 2 bases and J 1 base, leaving 5 bases between the germline ends. This CDR3 reads CASSLNLNYGYTF. The CDR3 DNA reads TGTGCCAGCAGTTTAAACCTTAACTATGGCTACACCTTC.

This clone appeared a few times. The J gene is TRBJ2-7, the V gene TRBV6-5; D gene ambiguous. The length of the CDR3 is 14 residues. V was clipped by 11 bases and J by 0 bases, with 17 bases between them. CDR1 and CDR2 (germline): MNHEY, SVGAGI. In DNA form, the CDR3 reads TGTGCCTTCTCTTCCGGACCCGGCTCCTACGAGCAGTACTTC. Encoded protein: CAFSSGPGSYEQYF.

This chain joins TRBV5-1 and TRBJ2-7; D unclear. The V end lost 0 bases, the J end lost 2 bases, and 9 bases lay between the germline ends. Germline values: CDR1 SGHRS, CDR2 YFSETQ. The CDR3 loop spans 14 amino acids. The CDR3 reads CASSLAQVAYEQYF. Written as DNA, the CDR3 is TGCGCCAGCAGCTTGGCCCAGGTCGCCTACGAGCAGTACTTC.

The chain combines TRBV7-9 with TRBJ1-5; maybe TRBD1 (5 bases). Trimming stripped 1 base from V and 0 bases from J, with 13 bases between. Germline V gene lookup returns CDR1 SEHNR and CDR2 FQNEAQ (reference sequence). CDR3 length: 17 residues. The CDR3 DNA reads as TGTGCCAGCAGCTTAGTGTACGACGGGGCTAGCAATCAGCCCCAGCATTTT. This gives the protein CASSLVYDGASNQPQHF.

The rearrangement links TRBV23-1 to TRBJ2-1, with 8 bases fitting TRBD2. TRBV23-1 is flagged as an ORF with uncertain function. CDR3 size: 16 residues. Trimming took 4 bases from V and 5 from J; bases not matched to a gene: 10. As DNA, the CDR3 is TGCGCCAGCAGTCCCGATTCGACCGGGGGGGACAATGAGCAGTTCTTC. Protein product: CASSPDSTGGDNEQFF.

This clone was detected only once. This chain connects TRBV12-3 or TRBV12-4 to TRBJ2-2; D call uncertain. V was trimmed by 5 bases and J by 5 bases, leaving 6 bases between them. CDR3 size: 12 residues. CDR3 bases: TGTGCCAGCAGTGAGGTAACCGGGGAGCTGTTTTTT. This codes for CASSEVTGELFF.

The CDR3 DNA sequence: TGTGCCAGCAGCTTAGCCTGGGAAAGTTCCTCACCCCTCCACTTT. Residues: CASSLAWESSSPLHF. This chain joins TRBV13 and TRBJ1-6; D gene uncertain. The V gene lost 1 base and the J gene lost 10 bases, with 14 bases spanning the gap. CDR3 length equals 15 residues. Germline CDR1 PRHDT, CDR2 FYEKMQ (reference sequence).

This rearrangement joins TRBV7-2 to TRBJ2-7; perhaps TRBD2 as D (5 bases). V lost 7 bases, J lost 1 base, and 14 bases lay in between. The CDR3 consists of 14 residues. CDR1 SGHTA and CDR2 FQGNSA come from the germline V gene. In DNA, the CDR3 is TGTGCCAGCAACCTGAGCGGTGCTTCCTACGAGCAGTACTTC. Translating gives CASNLSGASYEQYF.

On this clone: The CDR3 ends on some other residue instead of the conserved phenylalanine or tryptophan, so this is likely a read error. This sequence joins TRBV11-3 and TRBJ1-2, with unresolved D. V lost 2 bases and J lost 3, with 13 bases in between. Germline values: CDR1 SGHNT, CDR2 YENEEA. The CDR3 has 15 residues. This CDR3 reads CASSLILRGDYGYTL. The CDR3 DNA is TGTGCCAGCAGCTTAATACTACGCGGGGACTATGGCTACACCCTC.

This sequence joins TRBV7-2 and TRBJ2-7; 11 bases are a match to TRBD1. V was clipped by 5 bases and J by 3 bases; unmatched bases: 3. CDR3 size: 14 residues. The germline V gene has CDR1 SGHTA and CDR2 FQGNSA. The CDR3 DNA reads as TGTGCCAGCAGCGCCGGGACAGGGGGCTACGAGCAGTACGTC. Its translation: CASSAGTGGYEQYV.

CDR3 DNA: TGTGCCTGGAACCGGGTCGAGGGCACTGAAGCTTTCTTT. It is translated as CAWNRVEGTEAFF. V and J are TRBV30 and TRBJ1-1; the D is unclear. This CDR3 spans 13 amino acids. With 4 bases removed from V and 4 bases from J, the gap between germline ends came to 13 bases. The germline CDR1 and CDR2 sequences are GTSNPN and SVGIG (reference sequence).

The chain joins TRBV2 to TRBJ1-1; TRBD1 matches at 9 bases. V lost 6 bases, J lost 5 bases, and 7 bases stayed unmatched. The CDR3 totals 14 residues. Germline CDR1 is SNHLY and CDR2 is FYNNEI. DNA for the CDR3: TGTGCCAGCAGCGCCGGACAGGGGCGTACTGAAGCTTTCTTT. This sequence encodes CASSAGQGRTEAFF. Full variable domain (outside the CDR3, taken from reference TRBV2 and TRBJ1-1): EPEVTQTPSHQVTQMGQEVILRCVPISNHLYFYWYRQILGQKVEFLVSFYNNEISEKSEIFDDQFSVERPDGSNFTLKIRSTKLEDSAMYFCASSAGQGRTEAFFGQGTRLTVV.

V gene TRBV29-1 combines with J gene TRBJ1-4; no clear D gene. This CDR3 comprises 13 residues. Germline CDR1 SQVTM, CDR2 ANQGSEA. The CDR3 loop reads CAVALLTNEKLFF. Here the CDR3 DNA reads TGCGCCGTGGCCCTCCTAACTAATGAAAAACTGTTTTTT.

This clone was seen only once. This CDR3 is CAWRHRSGTGSYEQYF. The CDR3 DNA is TGTGCCTGGAGGCACAGATCCGGGACAGGGTCCTACGAGCAGTACTTC. The chain employs TRBV30 and TRBJ2-7, with 9 nucleotides matching TRBD1. CDR1 is GTSNPN and CDR2 is SVGIG in the germline V gene (reference sequence). The junction had 10 bases not matched to a gene; V was cut back by 3 bases and J by 1 base. This CDR3 is 16 amino acids long. Full variable domain (missing parts from reference TRBV30 and TRBJ2-7): SQTIHQWPATLVQPVGSPLSLECTVEGTSNPNLYWYRQAAGRGLQLLFYSVGIGQISSEVPQNLSASRPQDRQFILSSKKLLLSDSGFYLCAWRHRSGTGSYEQYFGPGTRLTVT.

The rearrangement links TRBV7-7 to TRBJ2-3; 15 nucleotides match TRBD2. The CDR3 runs 16 residues. The ends lost 5 bases at V and 6 bases at J; junction bases unmatched: 6. Germline loops: CDR1 SSHAT, CDR2 FNYEAQ (reference sequence). CDR3 nucleotides: TGTGCCAGCAGCCTGGGACTAGCGGGAGGACTGGATACGCAGTATTTT. It specifies CASSLGLAGGLDTQYF.

The chain carries TRBV6-2 or TRBV6-3 and TRBJ2-7; D assignment may be TRBD1 or TRBD2 (7 bases each). Germline V gene sequence: CDR1 MNHEY, CDR2 SVGEGT. This CDR3 has 13 residues. Trimming stripped 4 bases from V and 6 bases from J, with 13 bases between. CDR3 sequence: CASSSRGRGEQYV. In DNA, the CDR3 is TGTGCCAGCAGTTCCAGGGGGAGGGGCGAGCAGTACGTC.

CDR3 sequence (DNA): TGCAGCGCCGTGGTAGGGGAAGGAGGCTACACCTTC. It is translated as CSAVVGEGGYTF. The rearrangement joins TRBV29-1 to TRBJ1-2; a possible D gene is TRBD1 (5 bases). The germline V gene encodes CDR1 SQVTM and CDR2 ANQGSEA. CDR3 length: 12 residues. The V end was cut by 7 bases, the J end by 8 bases, with 17 bases between.

The chain combines TRBV5-1 with TRBJ1-2; TRBD1 aligns across 8 bases. The ends lost 0 bases at V and 8 bases at J; junction bases unmatched: 9. The CDR3 has 15 amino acids. Germline values: CDR1 SGHRS, CDR2 YFSETQ. DNA for the CDR3: TGCGCCAGCAGCTTGGAGGCAGGGGGCGCGGGGGGCTACACCTTC. Residues: CASSLEAGGAGGYTF. The variable domain in full, completed from reference TRBV5-1 and TRBJ1-2, reads KAGVTQTPRYLIKTRGQQVTLSCSPISGHRSVSWYQQTPGQGLQFLFEYFSETQRNKGNFPGRFSGRQFSNSRSEMNVSTLELGDSALYLCASSLEAGGAGGYTFGSGTRLTVV.

This clone was seen a single time. The rearrangement links TRBV4-1 to TRBJ2-3; 8 positions match TRBD1. Germline values: CDR1 MGHRA, CDR2 YSYEKL. The CDR3 totals 14 residues. The V gene end was trimmed by 0 bases and the J gene end by 5 bases; junction bases not matched to a gene: 1. The chain's CDR3 is CASSQDRGRDTQYF. CDR3 sequence (DNA): TGCGCCAGCAGCCAAGACAGGGGGCGAGATACGCAGTATTTT.

The rearrangement uses TRBV2 and TRBJ1-5; 8 positions match TRBD1. With 6 bases clipped from V and 7 bases from J, the junction kept 14 bases outside the gene matches. The CDR3 has 16 amino acids. Germline V gene lookup returns CDR1 SNHLY and CDR2 FYNNEI. The CDR3 region is CASRDRGGVRGQPQHF. The CDR3 DNA sequence: TGTGCCAGCAGAGACAGGGGAGGAGTGCGGGGCCAGCCCCAGCATTTT. Full variable domain (remainder filled in from reference TRBV2 and TRBJ1-5): EPEVTQTPSHQVTQMGQEVILRCVPISNHLYFYWYRQILGQKVEFLVSFYNNEISEKSEIFDDQFSVERPDGSNFTLKIRSTKLEDSAMYFCASRDRGGVRGQPQHFGDGTRLSIL.